The TCR beta chain under discussion was sequenced for a study of blood T cell repertoires in COVID-19. Study in general: Sample material is recorded as cDNA or gDNA derived from T cells, B-cell-depleted T cells, or PBMCs.

The authors' processing: The authors estimated nucleated cell counts from reference gene primer amplification. The data were produced by immunoSEQ multiplex PCR, yet TCRdb's version contains in-frame clones alone and is incomplete. V and J calls and clone size are given by that table; D and trimming were obtained from the DNA. The data show hundreds of thousands of clones, 70% to 90% seen once. V was trimmed by 0 bases and J by 4 bases, leaving 11 bases between them. Germline V gene sequence: CDR1 SGHDT, CDR2 YYEEEE. The CDR3 loop spans 14 amino acids. Sequencing was performed on peripheral blood. V gene TRBV5-6 combines with J gene TRBJ2-7; tentatively, D is TRBD1 (7 bases). This sequence was found in a woman in her 30s with active or convalescent COVID-19. As DNA, the CDR3 is TGTGCCAGCAGCTTGGGGAGGGGGCGATACGAGCAGTACTTC. It encodes CASSLGRGRYEQYF.